This TCR beta chain was documented in a study of blood T cell repertoires in COVID-19. About the research overall: Researchers got acute and convalescent COVID-19 samples from the United States, Italy and Spain. PBMCs, B-cell-depleted T cells, or T cells provided the cDNA or gDNA that made up the material.

The assay was immunoSEQ multiplex PCR, and TCRdb's table has in-frame clones only and misses some. This sample has around 470,000 clones, with 89% found just once. Seattle patients were enrolled while actively infected and followed longitudinally. The CDR3 runs to 17 residues. With V trimmed by 0 bases and J by 5 bases, 8 bases remained unmatched. Looked up from germline, CDR1 is LNHNV and CDR2 is YYDKDF (reference sequence). This sequence was found in a man aged 18-30 years with COVID-19, enrolled during active disease. Sequenced material: peripheral blood. This chain uses TRBV15 with TRBJ2-1; 9 bases are shared with TRBD1. The CDR3 is CATSRDRGTGFHNEQFF. DNA for the CDR3: TGTGCCACCAGCAGAGATCGGGGGACAGGGTTCCACAATGAGCAGTTCTTC.